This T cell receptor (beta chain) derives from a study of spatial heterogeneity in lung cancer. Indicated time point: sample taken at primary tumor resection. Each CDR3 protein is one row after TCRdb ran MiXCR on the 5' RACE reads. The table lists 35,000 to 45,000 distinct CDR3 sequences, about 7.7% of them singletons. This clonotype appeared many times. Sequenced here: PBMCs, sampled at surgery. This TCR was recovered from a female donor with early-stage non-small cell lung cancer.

CDR3 residues: CASSYYQADNEQFF. As DNA, the CDR3 is TGTGCCAGCAGTTACTACCAGGCCGACAATGAGCAGTTCTTC. The V call is TRBV6-5, the J call TRBJ2-1; D not certain. This CDR3 contains 14 residues. Germline CDR1 MNHEY, CDR2 SVGAGI. V lost 1 base to trimming and J lost 5 bases, with 9 bases between them.